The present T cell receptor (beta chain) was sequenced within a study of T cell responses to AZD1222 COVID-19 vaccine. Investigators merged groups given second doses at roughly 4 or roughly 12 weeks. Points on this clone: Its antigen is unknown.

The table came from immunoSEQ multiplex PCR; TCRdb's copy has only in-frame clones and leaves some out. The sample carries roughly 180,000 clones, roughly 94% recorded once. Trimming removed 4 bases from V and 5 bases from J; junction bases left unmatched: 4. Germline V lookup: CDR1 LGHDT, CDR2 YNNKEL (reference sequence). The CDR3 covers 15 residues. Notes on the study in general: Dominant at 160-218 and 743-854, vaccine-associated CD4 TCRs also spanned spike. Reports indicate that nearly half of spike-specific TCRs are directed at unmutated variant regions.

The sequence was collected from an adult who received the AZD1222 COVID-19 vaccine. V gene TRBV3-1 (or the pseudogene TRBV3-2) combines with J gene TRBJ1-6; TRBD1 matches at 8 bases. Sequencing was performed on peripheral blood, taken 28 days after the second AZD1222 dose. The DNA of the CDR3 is TGTGCCAGCAGCCCGACAGGGGCTAATAATTCACCCCTCCACTTT. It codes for CASSPTGANNSPLHF.